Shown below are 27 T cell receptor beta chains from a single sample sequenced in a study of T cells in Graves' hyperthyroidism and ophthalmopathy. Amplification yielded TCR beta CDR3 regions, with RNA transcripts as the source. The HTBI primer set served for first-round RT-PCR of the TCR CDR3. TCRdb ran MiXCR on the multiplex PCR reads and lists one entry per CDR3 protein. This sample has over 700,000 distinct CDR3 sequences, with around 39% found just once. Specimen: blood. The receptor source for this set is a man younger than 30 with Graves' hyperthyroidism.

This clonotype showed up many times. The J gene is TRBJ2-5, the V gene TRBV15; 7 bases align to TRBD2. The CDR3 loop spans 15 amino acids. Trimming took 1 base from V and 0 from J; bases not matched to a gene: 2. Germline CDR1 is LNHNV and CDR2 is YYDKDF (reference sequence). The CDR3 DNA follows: TGTGCCACCAGCAGAGGGGGGGGAGACCAAGAGACCCAGTACTTC. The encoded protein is CATSRGGGDQETQYF.

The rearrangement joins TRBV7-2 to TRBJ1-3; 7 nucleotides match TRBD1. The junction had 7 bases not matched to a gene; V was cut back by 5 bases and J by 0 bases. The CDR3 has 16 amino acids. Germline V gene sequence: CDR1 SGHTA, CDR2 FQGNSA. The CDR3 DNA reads TGTGCCAGCAGCGCCCGACAGGGAAGCTCTGGAAACACCATATATTTT. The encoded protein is CASSARQGSSGNTIYF.

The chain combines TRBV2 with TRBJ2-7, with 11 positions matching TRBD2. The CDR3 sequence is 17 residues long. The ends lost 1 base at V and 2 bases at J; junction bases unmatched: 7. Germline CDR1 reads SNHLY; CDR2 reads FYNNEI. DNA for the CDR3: TGTGCCAGCAGTGAAGGACTAGCGGGGCCGCCTCCCTACGAGCAGTACTTC. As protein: CASSEGLAGPPPYEQYF.

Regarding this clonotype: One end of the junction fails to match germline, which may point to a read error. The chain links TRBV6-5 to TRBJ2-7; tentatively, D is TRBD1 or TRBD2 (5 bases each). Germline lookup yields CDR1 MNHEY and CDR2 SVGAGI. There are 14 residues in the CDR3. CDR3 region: CASGYRDLSLEQYF. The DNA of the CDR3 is TGTGCCAGCGGTTACCGGGACCTTTCCCTCGAGCAGTACTTC.

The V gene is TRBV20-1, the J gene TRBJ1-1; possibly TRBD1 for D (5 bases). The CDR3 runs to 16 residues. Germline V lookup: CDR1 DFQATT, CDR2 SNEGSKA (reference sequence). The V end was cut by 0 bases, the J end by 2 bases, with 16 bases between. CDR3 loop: CSARDWAGSLNTEAFF. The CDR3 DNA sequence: TGCAGTGCTAGAGATTGGGCAGGGAGCCTTAACACTGAAGCTTTCTTT.

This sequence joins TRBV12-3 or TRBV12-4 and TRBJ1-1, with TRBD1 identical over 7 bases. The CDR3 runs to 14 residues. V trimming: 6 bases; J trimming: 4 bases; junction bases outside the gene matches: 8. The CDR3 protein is CASSQQGSGTEAFF. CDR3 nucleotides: TGTGCCAGCAGCCAACAGGGGTCGGGCACTGAAGCTTTCTTT.

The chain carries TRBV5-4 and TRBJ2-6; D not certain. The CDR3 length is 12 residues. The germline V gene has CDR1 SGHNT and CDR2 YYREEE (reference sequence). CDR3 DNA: TGTGCTCTCGCGGCCGGGGCCAACGTCCTGACTTTC. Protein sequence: CALAAGANVLTF.

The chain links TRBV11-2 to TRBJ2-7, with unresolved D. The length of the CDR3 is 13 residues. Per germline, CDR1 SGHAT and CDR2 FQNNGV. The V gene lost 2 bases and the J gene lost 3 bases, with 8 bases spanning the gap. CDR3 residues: CASSLSPIYEQYF. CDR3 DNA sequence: TGTGCCAGCAGCTTAAGTCCCATCTACGAGCAGTACTTC.

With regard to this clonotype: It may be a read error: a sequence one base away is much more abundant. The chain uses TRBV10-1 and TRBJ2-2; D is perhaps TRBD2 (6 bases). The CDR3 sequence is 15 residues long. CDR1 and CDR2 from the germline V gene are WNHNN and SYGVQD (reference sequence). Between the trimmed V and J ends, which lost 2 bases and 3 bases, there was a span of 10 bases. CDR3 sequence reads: CASSEPWGDTGELFF. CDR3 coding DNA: TGCGCCAGCAGTGAGCCGTGGGGGGACACCGGGGAGCTGTTTTTT.

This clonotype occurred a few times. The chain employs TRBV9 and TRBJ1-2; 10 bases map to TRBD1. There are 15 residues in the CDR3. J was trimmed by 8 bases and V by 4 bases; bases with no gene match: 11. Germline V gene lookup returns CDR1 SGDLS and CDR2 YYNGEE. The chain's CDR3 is CASSQFATGGDGYTF. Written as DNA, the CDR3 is TGTGCCAGCAGCCAATTCGCGACAGGGGGCGACGGCTACACCTTC.

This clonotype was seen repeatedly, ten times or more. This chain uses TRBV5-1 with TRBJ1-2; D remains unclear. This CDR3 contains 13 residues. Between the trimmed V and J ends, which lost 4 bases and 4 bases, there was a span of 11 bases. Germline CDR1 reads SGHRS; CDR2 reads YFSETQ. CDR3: CASSQDGIYGYTF. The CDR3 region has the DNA TGCGCCAGCAGCCAGGACGGGATCTATGGCTACACCTTC. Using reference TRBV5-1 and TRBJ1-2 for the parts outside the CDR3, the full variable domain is KAGVTQTPRYLIKTRGQQVTLSCSPISGHRSVSWYQQTPGQGLQFLFEYFSETQRNKGNFPGRFSGRQFSNSRSEMNVSTLELGDSALYLCASSQDGIYGYTFGSGTRLTVV.

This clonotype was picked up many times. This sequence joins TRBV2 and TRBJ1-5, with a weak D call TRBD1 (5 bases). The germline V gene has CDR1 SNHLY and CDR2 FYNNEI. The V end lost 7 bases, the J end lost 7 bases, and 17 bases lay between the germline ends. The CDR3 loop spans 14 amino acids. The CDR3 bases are TGTGCCAGCACCCGAGGGGCGGGGGACCAGCCCCAGCATTTT. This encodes CASTRGAGDQPQHF.

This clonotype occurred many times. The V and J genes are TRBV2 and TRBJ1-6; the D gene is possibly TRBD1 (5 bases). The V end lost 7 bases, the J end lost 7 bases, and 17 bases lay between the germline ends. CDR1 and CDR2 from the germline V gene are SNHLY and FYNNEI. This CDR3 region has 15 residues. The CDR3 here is CASTWGGRSNSPLHF. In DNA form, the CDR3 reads TGTGCCAGCACCTGGGGGGGACGTTCGAATTCACCCCTCCACTTT.

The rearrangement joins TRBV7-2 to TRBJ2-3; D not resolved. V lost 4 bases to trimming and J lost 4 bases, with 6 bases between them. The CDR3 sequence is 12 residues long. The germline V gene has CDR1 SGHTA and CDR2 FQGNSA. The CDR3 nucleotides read TGTGCCAGCAGCTCTTTTCCAGATACGCAGTATTTT. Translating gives CASSSFPDTQYF.

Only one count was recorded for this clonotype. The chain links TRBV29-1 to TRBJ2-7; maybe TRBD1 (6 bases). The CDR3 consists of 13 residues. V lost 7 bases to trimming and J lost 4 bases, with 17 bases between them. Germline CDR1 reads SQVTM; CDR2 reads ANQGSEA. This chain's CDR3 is CSAFDRTRYEQYF. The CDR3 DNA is TGCAGCGCCTTCGACAGGACCCGGTACGAGCAGTACTTC.

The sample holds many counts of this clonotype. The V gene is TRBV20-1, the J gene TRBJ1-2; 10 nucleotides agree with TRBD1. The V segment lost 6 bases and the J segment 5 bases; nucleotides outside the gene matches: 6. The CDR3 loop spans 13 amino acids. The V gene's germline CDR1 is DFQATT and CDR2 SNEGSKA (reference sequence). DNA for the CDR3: TGCAGTGCGGCGCCGGGACAGGGGTATGGCTACACCTTC. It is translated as CSAAPGQGYGYTF.

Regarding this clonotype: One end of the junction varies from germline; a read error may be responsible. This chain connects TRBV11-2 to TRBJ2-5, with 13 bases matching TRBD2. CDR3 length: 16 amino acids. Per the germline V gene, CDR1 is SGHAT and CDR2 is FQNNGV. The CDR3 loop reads CASSPTSGGAVETQCF. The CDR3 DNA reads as TGTGCCAGCAGCCCAACTAGCGGGGGGGCTGTGGAGACCCAGTGCTTC. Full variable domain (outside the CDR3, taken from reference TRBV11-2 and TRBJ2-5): EAGVAQSPRYKIIEKRQSVAFWCNPISGHATLYWYQQILGQGPKLLIQFQNNGVVDDSQLPKDRFSAERLKGVDSTLKIQPAKLEDSAVYLCASSPTSGGAVETQCFGPGTRLLVL.

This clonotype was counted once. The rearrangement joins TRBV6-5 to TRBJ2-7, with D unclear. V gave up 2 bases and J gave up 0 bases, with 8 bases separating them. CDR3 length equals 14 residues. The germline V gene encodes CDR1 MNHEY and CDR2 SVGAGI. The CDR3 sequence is CASSYARSSYEQYF. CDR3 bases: TGTGCCAGCAGTTACGCCAGGAGCTCCTACGAGCAGTACTTC.

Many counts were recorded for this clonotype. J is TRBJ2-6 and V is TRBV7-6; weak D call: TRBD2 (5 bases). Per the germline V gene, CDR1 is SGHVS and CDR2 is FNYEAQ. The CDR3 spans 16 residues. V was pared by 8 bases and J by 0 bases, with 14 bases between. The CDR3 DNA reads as TGTGCCAGCTCCCGCGCCGGGGACTCTGGGGCCAACGTCCTGACTTTC. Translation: CASSRAGDSGANVLTF.

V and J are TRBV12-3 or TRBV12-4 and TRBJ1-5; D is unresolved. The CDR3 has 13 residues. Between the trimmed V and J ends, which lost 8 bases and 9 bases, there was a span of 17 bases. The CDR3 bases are TGTGCCAGCCAGGACGGCCGCTCGGCGCCCCAGCATTTT. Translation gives CASQDGRSAPQHF.

The CDR3 coding sequence is TGTGCCAGCAGCCTCAGGACAGTTTTGGAGACCCAGTACTTC. Its translation: CASSLRTVLETQYF. The rearrangement links TRBV7-9 to TRBJ2-5, with a possible D match to TRBD1 (6 bases). Germline loops: CDR1 SEHNR, CDR2 FQNEAQ (reference sequence). The CDR3 is 14 amino acids. The V and J ends lost 5 bases and 5 bases respectively, with 15 bases between them.

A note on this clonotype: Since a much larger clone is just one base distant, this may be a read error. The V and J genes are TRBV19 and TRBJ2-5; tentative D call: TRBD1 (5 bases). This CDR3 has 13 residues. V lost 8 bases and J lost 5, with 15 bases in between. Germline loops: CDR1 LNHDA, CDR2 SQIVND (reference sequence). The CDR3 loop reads CASADSCYETQYF. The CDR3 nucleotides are TGTGCCAGTGCCGACAGCTGCTATGAGACCCAGTACTTC.

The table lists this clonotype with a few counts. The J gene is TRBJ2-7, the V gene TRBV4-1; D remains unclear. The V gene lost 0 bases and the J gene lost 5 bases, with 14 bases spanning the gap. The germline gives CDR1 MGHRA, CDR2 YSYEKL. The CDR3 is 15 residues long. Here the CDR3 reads CASSQDPATKNEQYF. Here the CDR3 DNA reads TGCGCCAGCAGCCAAGATCCCGCCACTAAGAACGAGCAGTACTTC.

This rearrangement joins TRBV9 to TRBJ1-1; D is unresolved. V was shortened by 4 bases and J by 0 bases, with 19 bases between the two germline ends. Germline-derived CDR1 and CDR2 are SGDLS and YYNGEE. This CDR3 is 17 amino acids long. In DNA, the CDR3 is TGTGCCAGCAGCCAAGATCGGGGAGGCCAGTTGAACACTGAAGCTTTCTTT. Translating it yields CASSQDRGGQLNTEAFF.

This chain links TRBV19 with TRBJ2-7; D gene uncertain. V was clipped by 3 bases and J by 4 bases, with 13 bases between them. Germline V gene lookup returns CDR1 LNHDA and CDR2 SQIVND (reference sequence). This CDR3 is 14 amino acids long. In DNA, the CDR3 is TGTGCCAGTAGTATTGAGGACCCCATATACGAGCAGTACTTC. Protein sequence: CASSIEDPIYEQYF.

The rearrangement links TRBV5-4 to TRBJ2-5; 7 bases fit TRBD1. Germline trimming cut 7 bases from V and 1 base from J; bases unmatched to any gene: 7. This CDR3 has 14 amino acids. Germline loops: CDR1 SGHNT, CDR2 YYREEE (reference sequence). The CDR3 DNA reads TGTGCCAGCGGCCGGGGACAGACCCAAGAGACCCAGTACTTC. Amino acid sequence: CASGRGQTQETQYF.

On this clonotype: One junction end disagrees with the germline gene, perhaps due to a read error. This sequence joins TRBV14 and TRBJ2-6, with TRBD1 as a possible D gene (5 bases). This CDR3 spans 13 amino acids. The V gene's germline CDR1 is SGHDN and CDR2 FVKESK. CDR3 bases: TGTGCCAGCAGCCAAGGGACACCGAACACTGAAGCTTTC. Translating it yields CASSQGTPNTEAF.